Each of the 30 T cell receptor beta chains below was sequenced from the same sample in a study of blood T cell repertoires in COVID-19. Profiling relied on immunoSEQ multiplex PCR, and the TCRdb table lists in-frame clones only, not all of them. Altogether fewer than 150,000 clones are present, around nine tenths being singletons, with the ten largest covering nearly 0.9%. Sequencing used peripheral blood. These receptors were obtained from a woman aged 50 to 60 with active or convalescent COVID-19.

This sequence joins TRBV6-2 or TRBV6-3 and TRBJ2-1, with TRBD2 matching 16 bases. This CDR3 spans 18 amino acids. J lost 6 bases, V lost 5 bases, and 10 bases had no gene match. CDR1 is MNHEY and CDR2 is SVGEGT in the germline V gene. CDR3 loop: CASSRGTSGRVTSNEQFF. CDR3 nucleotides: TGTGCCAGCAGTCGTGGGACTAGCGGGAGGGTTACAAGCAATGAGCAGTTCTTC.

The genes are TRBV28 and TRBJ2-3; D not resolved. Trimming took 4 bases from V and 6 from J, leaving 5 bases between them. CDR3 size: 11 residues. Germline V gene lookup returns CDR1 MDHEN and CDR2 SYDVKM. CDR3 bases: TGTGCCAGCAGTTACCGGGATACGCAGTATTTT. It encodes CASSYRDTQYF.

J is TRBJ2-1 and V is TRBV27; 9 nucleotides align to TRBD2. Trimming at V came to 6 bases and at J to 8 bases, leaving 11 bases not matched to a gene. Germline CDR1 MNHEY, CDR2 SMNVEV (reference sequence). The CDR3 extends over 15 amino acids. This CDR3 reads CASSFWRTSVDEQFF. The CDR3 bases are TGTGCCAGCAGCTTTTGGCGGACTAGCGTTGATGAGCAGTTCTTC.

The chain carries TRBV28 and TRBJ1-5, with a possible D match to TRBD1 (5 bases). V lost 6 bases to trimming and J lost 4 bases, with 10 bases between them. CDR1 is MDHEN, CDR2 SYDVKM, per germline. The CDR3 is 13 amino acids. For the CDR3, the DNA is TGTGCCAGCAGGCAGGGTTATAATCAGCCCCAGCATTTT. Translated: CASRQGYNQPQHF.

The chain recombines TRBV7-9 with TRBJ2-2; 13 bases line up with TRBD2. This CDR3 is built from 18 residues. Germline CDR1 and CDR2: SEHNR and FQNEAQ (reference sequence). Trimming removed 5 bases from V and 0 bases from J; junction bases left unmatched: 6. In DNA form, the CDR3 reads TGTGCCAGCAGCCAGGGACTAGCGGGATCGACGAACACCGGGGAGCTGTTTTTT. It specifies CASSQGLAGSTNTGELFF.

This clone was counted a single time. The chain carries TRBV19 and TRBJ2-2, with unresolved D. Germline CDR1 and CDR2: LNHDA and SQIVND (reference sequence). This CDR3 has 13 amino acids. V lost 2 bases, J lost 4 bases, and 5 bases lay in between. The chain's CDR3 is CASSIYSTGELFF. CDR3 in DNA: TGTGCCAGTAGTATATACAGCACCGGGGAGCTGTTTTTT.

V and J are TRBV27 and TRBJ1-6; tentative D call: TRBD1 (6 bases). V gave up 5 bases and J gave up 7 bases, with 15 bases separating them. Germline loops: CDR1 MNHEY, CDR2 SMNVEV (reference sequence). The CDR3 length is 15 residues. CDR3 DNA sequence: TGTGCCAGCAGTCTAGCCGGACAGTTAAATTCACCCCTCCACTTT. The encoded protein is CASSLAGQLNSPLHF.

The chain links TRBV6-1 to TRBJ2-1, with 9 bases aligning to TRBD2. V shed 3 bases, J shed 16 bases, and the junction held 7 bases outside the gene matches. The germline gives CDR1 MNHNS, CDR2 SASEGT. The CDR3 sequence is 12 residues long. The CDR3 DNA follows: TGTGCCAGCAGTGAGACCGGGACTAGCTTCTTCTTC. As protein: CASSETGTSFFF.

This clone was found a few times. The genes are TRBV28 and TRBJ1-1; D is undetermined. Germline CDR1 reads MDHEN; CDR2 reads SYDVKM. Trimming stripped 6 bases from V and 5 bases from J, with 13 bases between. The CDR3 loop spans 13 amino acids. The CDR3 sequence: CASREQLETEAFF. In DNA, the CDR3 is TGTGCCAGCAGAGAACAGCTTGAGACTGAAGCTTTCTTT.

This clone was observed a single time. Relative to the germline gene, one junction end is altered; a read error may explain this. This sequence joins TRBV2 and TRBJ2-1, with no clear D. CDR1 and CDR2 (germline): SNHLY, FYNNEI. This CDR3 spans 12 amino acids. Here the CDR3 DNA reads TGTGCCAGCAATGAACTAATAAATGAGCAGTTCTTC. Translated, it gives CASNELINEQFF.

V is TRBV3-1 (or the pseudogene TRBV3-2) and J is TRBJ1-1; 8 bases are a match to TRBD1. The CDR3 consists of 14 residues. Germline CDR1 and CDR2: LGHDT and YNNKEL (reference sequence). Trimming took 1 base from V and 12 from J; bases not matched to a gene: 10. The CDR3 here is CASSQVRGTGKTFF. CDR3 coding DNA: TGTGCCAGCAGCCAAGTTCGCGGGACAGGAAAAACTTTCTTT.

J is TRBJ1-5 and V is TRBV28; D perhaps matches TRBD1 (6 bases). Trimming left V 5 bases short and J 0 bases short, with 14 bases between. CDR1 is MDHEN, CDR2 SYDVKM, per germline. This CDR3 is built from 16 residues. CDR3 nucleotide sequence: TGTGCCAGCAGTCCCTGGAGGGGGGGTAGCAATCAGCCCCAGCATTTT. This sequence encodes CASSPWRGGSNQPQHF.

This clone has a single count. The CDR3 DNA is TGCGCCAGCAGCCACCCCGATCGGTACACTGAAGCTTTCTTT. This gives the protein CASSHPDRYTEAFF. V and J are TRBV4-3 and TRBJ1-1, with unresolved D. CDR1 is LGHNA and CDR2 is YSLEER in the germline V gene. The CDR3 contains 14 residues. V lost 3 bases, J lost 3 bases, and 11 bases lay in between.

The CDR3 DNA is TGCGCCAGCAGCCAAGGTCTAACCACTGGCTACGAGCAGTACTTC. This sequence encodes CASSQGLTTGYEQYF. The chain links TRBV4-3 to TRBJ2-7, with unresolved D. Trimming removed 1 base at V and 3 bases at J, with 13 bases between. There are 15 residues in the CDR3. Looked up from germline, CDR1 is LGHNA and CDR2 is YSLEER.

The chain employs TRBV30 and TRBJ2-7; tentative D call: TRBD2 (5 bases). CDR3 length: 14 amino acids. Germline V lookup: CDR1 GTSNPN, CDR2 SVGIG (reference sequence). V dropped 5 bases and J dropped 5 bases, with 19 bases sitting between them. The CDR3 sequence is CAWVPGWRSDEQYF. The DNA of the CDR3 is TGTGCCTGGGTCCCGGGGTGGAGGTCGGACGAGCAGTACTTC.

The J gene is TRBJ2-7, the V gene TRBV7-2; 7 positions match TRBD2. The trim removed 5 bases at V and 7 bases at J, leaving 8 bases unmatched. Germline V gives CDR1 SGHTA, CDR2 FQGNSA. This CDR3 region has 13 residues. The DNA for the CDR3 is TGTGCCAGCAGCCGGGAGGTAGTTGGAGAGCAGTACTTC. Translated, it gives CASSREVVGEQYF. The variable domain in full, with the rest retrieved from reference TRBV7-2 and TRBJ2-7, is GAGVSQSPSNKVTEKGKDVELRCDPISGHTALYWYRQSLGQGLEFLIYFQGNSAPDKSGLPSDRFSAERTGGSVSTLTIQRTQQEDSAVYLCASSREVVGEQYFGPGTRLTVT.

The chain is built from TRBV7-3 and TRBJ2-1; 14 nucleotides line up with TRBD2. Germline values: CDR1 SGHTA, CDR2 FQGTGA. Losses at the gene ends were 5 bases for V and 6 bases for J; bases not matched to a gene: 3. The CDR3 has 15 amino acids. The CDR3 reads CASSPTSGRANEQFF. CDR3 bases: TGTGCCAGCAGCCCGACTAGCGGGAGGGCCAATGAGCAGTTCTTC.

The J gene is TRBJ1-1, the V gene TRBV24-1; no firm D call. There are 13 residues in the CDR3. Germline assignment: CDR1 KGHDR and CDR2 SFDVKD. Between the trimmed V and J ends, which lost 0 bases and 6 bases, there was a span of 7 bases. The CDR3 is CATSDLSGSEAFF. The CDR3 DNA follows: TGTGCCACCAGTGATTTGAGTGGCTCTGAAGCTTTCTTT.

This sequence joins TRBV18 and TRBJ2-1; possible D gene TRBD2, 6 bases. The CDR3 runs 15 residues. Germline V gene data show CDR1 as KGHSH and CDR2 as LQKENI. Deletions cut 3 bases from V and 6 bases from J, with 15 bases between. CDR3 DNA sequence: TGTGCCAGCTCACCGGCCAAGGGACTTCTCAATGAGCAGTTCTTC. Its protein is CASSPAKGLLNEQFF.

The chain joins TRBV5-5 to TRBJ2-5; 12 bases are a match to TRBD2. This CDR3 has 17 amino acids. Per the germline V gene, CDR1 is SGHKS and CDR2 is YYEKEE (reference sequence). V was clipped by 0 bases and J by 5 bases; unmatched bases: 8. CDR3 in DNA: TGTGCCAGCAGCTTGGGACTAGCGGGGGCTGGTTGGGAGACCCAGTACTTC. This codes for CASSLGLAGAGWETQYF.

This chain connects TRBV7-2 to TRBJ1-5, with a possible D match to TRBD1 (5 bases). Trimming cost V 4 bases and J 7 bases, with 14 bases left between them. The CDR3 consists of 14 residues. Per the germline V gene, CDR1 is SGHTA and CDR2 is FQGNSA. The CDR3 here is CASSSATVGQPQHF. The CDR3 coding sequence is TGTGCCAGCAGCTCAGCGACAGTCGGGCAGCCCCAGCATTTT.

This clone came up a few times. The rearrangement uses TRBV28 and TRBJ2-7; TRBD1 is a possible D gene (6 bases). V lost 10 bases and J 3 bases, leaving 13 bases between the germline ends. CDR3 size: 12 residues. Per the germline V gene, CDR1 is MDHEN and CDR2 is SYDVKM. The CDR3 loop is CATRGQFYEQYF. The CDR3 region has the DNA TGTGCCACCCGAGGACAGTTCTACGAGCAGTACTTC.

This chain connects TRBV5-1 to TRBJ2-5, with D possibly matching TRBD1 (5 bases). The CDR3 consists of 15 residues. V lost 0 bases, J lost 1 base, and 10 bases lay in between. Per germline, CDR1 SGHRS and CDR2 YFSETQ. The CDR3 sequence is CASSLGAGRQETQYF. CDR3 nucleotide sequence: TGCGCCAGCAGCTTGGGTGCAGGGCGCCAAGAGACCCAGTACTTC.

V is TRBV27 and J is TRBJ2-1; D possibly corresponds to TRBD1 (6 bases). The CDR3 length is 17 residues. The germline V and J ends were trimmed by 5 bases and 6 bases, with 23 bases remaining between them. CDR1 is MNHEY and CDR2 is SMNVEV in the germline V gene (reference sequence). The CDR3: CASSGRQARMTPNEQFF. DNA for the CDR3: TGTGCCAGCAGTGGACGACAGGCCCGAATGACGCCCAATGAGCAGTTCTTC.

The chain uses TRBV12-3 or TRBV12-4 and TRBJ2-1; 7 nucleotides match TRBD1. The CDR3 runs to 13 residues. V lost 6 bases, J lost 6 bases, and 5 bases stayed unmatched. The CDR3 nucleotides are TGTGCCAGCAGCCTTAACAGGGGCAATGAGCAGTTCTTC. Translation gives CASSLNRGNEQFF.

A remark on this clone: An end of the junction differs from the germline gene, which may be a read error. This chain connects TRBV29-1 to TRBJ1-1; TRBD1 might be the D (6 bases). This CDR3 has 13 amino acids. Germline CDR1 SQVTM, CDR2 ANQGSEA. In nucleotides, the CDR3 is TGCAGCGCTGAAGGGCAGGGGAGAACTGAAGCTTTCTTT. Amino acids: CSAEGQGRTEAFF.

V and J are TRBV2 and TRBJ2-5, with TRBD1 matching 8 bases. V lost 4 bases, J lost 5 bases, and 12 bases stayed unmatched. The CDR3 extends over 16 amino acids. CDR1 and CDR2 (germline): SNHLY, FYNNEI. The CDR3 DNA sequence: TGTGCCAGCAGTGTTCCCCGGGACAGGCCTGGCGAGACCCAGTACTTC. Translating gives CASSVPRDRPGETQYF. Full variable domain (remainder filled in from reference TRBV2 and TRBJ2-5): EPEVTQTPSHQVTQMGQEVILRCVPISNHLYFYWYRQILGQKVEFLVSFYNNEISEKSEIFDDQFSVERPDGSNFTLKIRSTKLEDSAMYFCASSVPRDRPGETQYFGPGTRLLVL.

In this sample, this clone turned up a few times. The chain has TRBV10-3 and TRBJ1-1; no reliable D call. With 1 base removed from V and 1 base from J, the gap between germline ends came to 7 bases. Per germline, CDR1 ENHRY and CDR2 SYGVKD. The CDR3 loop spans 14 amino acids. The CDR3 loop is CAISEFEENTEAFF. The DNA of the CDR3 is TGTGCCATCAGTGAGTTCGAGGAGAACACTGAAGCTTTCTTT.

The table lists this clone with a few counts. The chain couples TRBV10-3 to TRBJ2-1; TRBD2 is a possible D gene (6 bases). V lost 6 bases, J lost 5 bases, and 11 bases lay in between. The CDR3 totals 13 residues. From germline, CDR1 is ENHRY and CDR2 SYGVKD. The CDR3 sequence: CAIRASENNEQFF. CDR3 in DNA: TGTGCCATCAGGGCTAGCGAAAACAATGAGCAGTTCTTC.

The J gene is TRBJ2-2, the V gene TRBV28, with D tentatively TRBD1 (6 bases). The CDR3 consists of 15 residues. Per the germline V gene, CDR1 is MDHEN and CDR2 is SYDVKM. V was cut by 3 bases and J by 2 bases, with 10 bases left in between. This chain's CDR3 is CASSFGQINTGELFF. For the CDR3, the DNA is TGTGCCAGCAGTTTCGGACAGATAAACACCGGGGAGCTGTTTTTT.